This T cell receptor (beta chain) came from a study of T cell responses to AZD1222 COVID-19 vaccine. Study results and caveats: Reportedly, nearly half the spike-specific TCRs target unmutated variant regions. Donors were mostly white British, more females; clonal diversity possibly underestimated. Of the AZD1222 recipients, only 5 to 7 were seropositive at baseline. Spike-specific TCR breadth and depth were elevated following two AZD1222 doses.

This clone was recorded once. Its specificity is not known. This table comes from immunoSEQ multiplex PCR, and its TCRdb copy is limited to in-frame clones, with some not included. Altogether fewer than 150,000 clones are present, 90% being singletons, with the ten largest covering 1.5% to 2%. The CDR3 has 16 residues. CDR1 and CDR2 (germline): SGHVS, FQNEAQ. V lost 1 base, J lost 1 base, and 11 bases lay in between. The rearrangement uses TRBV7-8 and TRBJ1-5, with a tentative D call TRBD1 (5 bases). The sequencing used peripheral blood, collected 28 days after the second AZD1222 dose. The sequence came from an adult who received the AZD1222 COVID-19 vaccine. In DNA, the CDR3 is TGTGCCAGCAGCTTAGAGGGGCCGCGGAGCAATCAGCCCCAGCATTTT. Its translation: CASSLEGPRSNQPQHF.